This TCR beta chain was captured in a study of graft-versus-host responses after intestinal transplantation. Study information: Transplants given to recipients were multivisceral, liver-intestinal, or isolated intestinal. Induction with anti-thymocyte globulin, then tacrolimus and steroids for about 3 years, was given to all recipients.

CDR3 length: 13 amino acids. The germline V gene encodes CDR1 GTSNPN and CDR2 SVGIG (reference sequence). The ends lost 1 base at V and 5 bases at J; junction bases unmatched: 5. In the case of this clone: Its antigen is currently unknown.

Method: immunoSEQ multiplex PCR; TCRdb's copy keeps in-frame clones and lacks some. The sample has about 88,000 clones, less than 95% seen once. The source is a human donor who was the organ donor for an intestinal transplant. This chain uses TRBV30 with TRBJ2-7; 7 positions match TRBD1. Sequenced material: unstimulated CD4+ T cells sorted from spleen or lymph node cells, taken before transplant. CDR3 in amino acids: CAWSETGRDEQYF. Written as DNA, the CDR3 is TGTGCCTGGAGTGAGACAGGGCGGGACGAGCAGTACTTC.